One and the same sample provided the 32 T cell receptor beta chains below, sequenced in a study of PD-1 blockade in mismatch repair-deficient tumors. Method: immunoSEQ multiplex PCR; TCRdb's copy keeps in-frame clones and lacks some. The table has approximately 25,000 clones, under 85% seen once; the top ten hold over 20%. The source material was peripheral blood, sampled 12 weeks after starting pembrolizumab. Source of these receptors: an adult with mismatch repair-deficient cancer.

The chain couples TRBV5-1 to TRBJ2-1, with D unresolved. Germline lookup yields CDR1 SGHRS and CDR2 YFSETQ. The CDR3 runs to 12 residues. The V end was cut by 4 bases, the J end by 3 bases, with 5 bases between. CDR3 sequence: CASSTSYNEQFF. In nucleotides, the CDR3 is TGCGCCAGCAGCACGAGCTACAATGAGCAGTTCTTC.

V and J are TRBV6-5 and TRBJ2-7; TRBD1 might be the D (5 bases). The V gene lost 5 bases and the J gene lost 0 bases, with 8 bases spanning the gap. In germline, CDR1 is MNHEY, CDR2 SVGAGI. The length of the CDR3 is 13 residues. CDR3 residues: CASSQGSSYEQYF. CDR3 nucleotide sequence: TGTGCCAGCAGTCAGGGCAGCTCCTACGAGCAGTACTTC.

The count of this clone is one. The chain joins TRBV13 to TRBJ1-1; D not resolved. Trimming removed 3 bases at V and 1 base at J, with 9 bases between. Germline-derived CDR1 and CDR2 are PRHDT and FYEKMQ (reference sequence). CDR3 length equals 14 residues. The CDR3 region is CASSLSEENTEAFF. The CDR3 nucleotides read TGTGCCAGCAGCTTGTCGGAGGAGAACACTGAAGCTTTCTTT.

The rearrangement links TRBV11-2 to TRBJ2-2; D not certain. CDR3 length: 14 residues. Germline CDR1 is SGHAT and CDR2 is FQNNGV. With 2 bases removed from V and 2 bases from J, the gap between germline ends came to 6 bases. The CDR3 DNA reads as TGTGCCAGCAGCTTATCCGGAAACACCGGGGAGCTGTTTTTT. This gives the protein CASSLSGNTGELFF. The full variable domain, in which reference TRBV11-2 and TRBJ2-2 provide the parts outside the CDR3, is EAGVAQSPRYKIIEKRQSVAFWCNPISGHATLYWYQQILGQGPKLLIQFQNNGVVDDSQLPKDRFSAERLKGVDSTLKIQPAKLEDSAVYLCASSLSGNTGELFFGEGSRLTVL.

The rearrangement links TRBV19 to TRBJ1-5, with TRBD1 matching over 8 bases. Germline lookup yields CDR1 LNHDA and CDR2 SQIVND (reference sequence). The CDR3 is 15 residues long. V gave up 3 bases and J gave up 4 bases; unmatched junction bases: 5. The chain's CDR3 is CASSMDRVGNQPQHF. CDR3 in DNA: TGTGCCAGTAGTATGGACAGGGTTGGGAATCAGCCCCAGCATTTT.

The chain uses TRBV29-1 and TRBJ2-4; TRBD1 might be the D (5 bases). The CDR3 has 13 residues. Trimming took 6 bases from V and 7 from J, leaving 16 bases between them. Germline CDR1 reads SQVTM; CDR2 reads ANQGSEA. CDR3 region: CSVSRGFRNIQYF. Written as DNA, the CDR3 is TGCAGCGTCTCAAGGGGTTTTAGGAACATTCAGTACTTC.

In regard to this clone: Other DNA sequences in the sample encode the same CDR3. The CDR3 coding sequence is TGTGCCAGCTCACCCCCCCGACAGGGGGCATACGCGCCCCAGCATTTT. Encoded protein: CASSPPRQGAYAPQHF. The chain carries TRBV18 and TRBJ1-5; 10 bases are a match to TRBD1. Germline-derived CDR1 and CDR2 are KGHSH and LQKENI. The CDR3 has 16 residues. J was trimmed by 9 bases and V by 3 bases; bases with no gene match: 11. Full variable domain (outside the CDR3, taken from reference TRBV18 and TRBJ1-5): NAGVMQNPRHLVRRRGQEARLRCSPMKGHSHVYWYRQLPEEGLKFMVYLQKENIIDESGMPKERFSAEFPKEGPSILRIQQVVRGDSAAYFCASSPPRQGAYAPQHFGDGTRLSIL.

The genes are TRBV5-1 and TRBJ2-1; 13 nucleotides align to TRBD2. In germline, CDR1 is SGHRS, CDR2 YFSETQ. The V segment lost 0 bases and the J segment 6 bases; nucleotides outside the gene matches: 0. The CDR3 length is 15 residues. The CDR3 bases are TGCGCCAGCAGCTTGGGGACTAGCGGGAGCAATGAGCAGTTCTTC. It is translated as CASSLGTSGSNEQFF. Drawing the rest from reference TRBV5-1 and TRBJ2-1, the complete variable domain is KAGVTQTPRYLIKTRGQQVTLSCSPISGHRSVSWYQQTPGQGLQFLFEYFSETQRNKGNFPGRFSGRQFSNSRSEMNVSTLELGDSALYLCASSLGTSGSNEQFFGPGTRLTVL.

This clone was detected a few times. The genes are TRBV19 and TRBJ1-5; D gene uncertain. The germline V gene encodes CDR1 LNHDA and CDR2 SQIVND (reference sequence). The V end lost 1 base, the J end lost 4 bases, and 5 bases lay between the germline ends. The CDR3 has 13 amino acids. CDR3 sequence reads: CASSIGRNQPQHF. The DNA of the CDR3 is TGTGCCAGTAGTATAGGCCGGAATCAGCCCCAGCATTTT. Full variable domain (missing parts from reference TRBV19 and TRBJ1-5): DGGITQSPKYLFRKEGQNVTLSCEQNLNHDAMYWYRQDPGQGLRLIYYSQIVNDFQKGDIAEGYSVSREKKESFPLTVTSAQKNPTAFYLCASSIGRNQPQHFGDGTRLSIL.

This sequence joins TRBV5-1 and TRBJ2-3, with D possibly being TRBD1 (6 bases). Trimming pared 2 bases from V and 1 base from J, leaving 8 bases between. CDR1 is SGHRS and CDR2 is YFSETQ in the germline V gene. CDR3 size: 14 residues. The CDR3 is CASSFPGGTDTQYF. In nucleotides, the CDR3 is TGCGCCAGCAGCTTCCCAGGGGGCACAGATACGCAGTATTTT.

Only one count was recorded for this clone. The chain uses TRBV27 and TRBJ2-1, with 11 nucleotides matching TRBD1. V lost 5 bases, J lost 7 bases, and 4 bases stayed unmatched. Germline CDR1 reads MNHEY; CDR2 reads SMNVEV (reference sequence). The CDR3 extends over 14 amino acids. CDR3: CASSLGTGGNEQFF. In DNA, the CDR3 is TGTGCCAGCAGTCTAGGGACAGGGGGAAATGAGCAGTTCTTC.

This chain connects TRBV19 to TRBJ1-1; 9 bases fit TRBD1. CDR1 and CDR2 from the germline V gene are LNHDA and SQIVND (reference sequence). V lost 9 bases to trimming and J lost 4 bases; unmatched junction nucleotides: 6. The CDR3 is 13 residues long. The CDR3, as DNA: TGTGCCAGCACGCCGGGACAGGGCACTGAAGCTTTCTTT. Translation: CASTPGQGTEAFF.

The chain has TRBV7-9 and TRBJ2-1, with 11 bases that match TRBD2. CDR1 SEHNR and CDR2 FQNEAQ come from the germline V gene (reference sequence). The V gene end was trimmed by 5 bases and the J gene end by 8 bases; junction bases not matched to a gene: 11. The CDR3 covers 16 residues. CDR3 region: CASSPPFLLAGDEQFF. DNA of the CDR3: TGTGCCAGCAGCCCTCCATTCCTACTAGCGGGAGATGAGCAGTTCTTC.

The V and J genes are TRBV19 and TRBJ2-3; D gene ambiguous. The CDR3 consists of 14 residues. With 3 bases removed from V and 0 bases from J, the gap between germline ends came to 7 bases. Germline CDR1 is LNHDA and CDR2 is SQIVND (reference sequence). This CDR3 is CASSMVVSTDTQYF. DNA of the CDR3: TGTGCCAGTAGTATGGTGGTAAGCACAGATACGCAGTATTTT.

The V gene is TRBV2, the J gene TRBJ2-5, with D perhaps matching TRBD1 (6 bases). Germline-derived CDR1 and CDR2 are SNHLY and FYNNEI. V was cut by 6 bases and J by 5 bases, with 19 bases left in between. The CDR3 length is 15 residues. The CDR3 loop reads CASSPPAQGMETQYF. The CDR3 bases are TGTGCCAGCAGCCCTCCGGCCCAGGGGATGGAGACCCAGTACTTC.

The chain combines TRBV28 with TRBJ1-1; D is ambiguous. Trimming stripped 2 bases from V and 0 bases from J, with 7 bases between. The CDR3 is made up of 14 amino acids. Germline CDR1 and CDR2: MDHEN and SYDVKM. CDR3 coding DNA: TGTGCCAGCAGTTTAGAGAATCTGAACACTGAAGCTTTCTTT. This gives the protein CASSLENLNTEAFF.

CDR3 amino acids: CASRRQGESGELFF. The CDR3 nucleotides read TGTGCCAGCAGGAGACAGGGGGAATCCGGGGAGCTGTTTTTT. The chain links TRBV6-5 to TRBJ2-2; TRBD1 matches 9 bases. The CDR3 totals 14 residues. J was trimmed by 6 bases and V by 6 bases; bases with no gene match: 5. The germline V gene encodes CDR1 MNHEY and CDR2 SVGAGI.

V is TRBV7-9 and J is TRBJ2-2; TRBD1 is a possible D gene (5 bases). This CDR3 has 14 residues. Trimming removed 3 bases at V and 6 bases at J, with 11 bases between. Germline-derived CDR1 and CDR2 are SEHNR and FQNEAQ (reference sequence). Written as DNA, the CDR3 is TGTGCCAGCAGCTTGGGGCAGGCAGCCGGGGAGCTGTTTTTT. This sequence encodes CASSLGQAAGELFF.

The rearrangement links TRBV19 to TRBJ1-4; 8 bases fit TRBD1. Trimming removed 0 bases from V and 5 bases from J; junction bases left unmatched: 5. Germline values: CDR1 LNHDA, CDR2 SQIVND (reference sequence). The CDR3 contains 16 residues. CDR3 sequence (DNA): TGTGCCAGTAGTATAGATCAAAGGACAGGGAATGAAAAACTGTTTTTT. This codes for CASSIDQRTGNEKLFF.

The gene calls are TRBV28 and TRBJ2-7, with TRBD2 matching 8 bases. CDR1 and CDR2 (germline): MDHEN, SYDVKM. The CDR3 is 18 amino acids. Trimming cost V 5 bases and J 1 base; bases outside gene matches: 16. The CDR3 DNA follows: TGTGCCAGCAGTACACCTGGGACTAGTCGAAGGGGTTCCTACGAGCAGTACTTC. It is translated as CASSTPGTSRRGSYEQYF.

This rearrangement joins TRBV6-1 to TRBJ1-2, with D unresolved. Deletions cut 7 bases from V and 7 bases from J, with 19 bases between. The CDR3 extends over 14 amino acids. Germline CDR1 MNHNS, CDR2 SASEGT. As DNA, the CDR3 is TGTGCCAGCATCCTTACCTCGCGGGATGGTGGCTACACCTTC. It codes for CASILTSRDGGYTF.

The rearrangement links TRBV4-1 to TRBJ2-7; 9 nucleotides agree with TRBD2. CDR3 length: 18 amino acids. Germline V gene lookup returns CDR1 MGHRA and CDR2 YSYEKL. Unmatched junction bases numbered 17, after V lost 3 bases and J lost 5 bases. The CDR3 loop is CASSQTNYLGGRVDEQYF. For the CDR3, the DNA is TGCGCCAGCAGCCAGACCAACTACCTTGGCGGGAGGGTAGACGAGCAGTACTTC.

By sample fraction, this clone is large (0.1 to 1%). The chain is built from TRBV28 and TRBJ2-1, with D tentatively TRBD1 (5 bases). Germline values: CDR1 MDHEN, CDR2 SYDVKM. V lost 5 bases and J 4 bases, leaving 18 bases between the germline ends. This CDR3 region has 16 residues. The CDR3 region is CASSTDSDVGYNEQFF. The CDR3, as DNA: TGTGCCAGCAGTACAGACAGTGATGTAGGGTACAATGAGCAGTTCTTC.

Only one count was recorded for this clone. The chain joins TRBV23-1 to TRBJ2-7; 9 bases fit TRBD1. TRBV23-1 is assigned to the ORF class and has an uncertain function. CDR3 length: 14 amino acids. Germline trimming cut 8 bases from V and 0 bases from J; bases unmatched to any gene: 5. The CDR3 sequence is CASPDRGISYEQYF. In DNA form, the CDR3 reads TGCGCCAGCCCCGACAGGGGGATCTCCTACGAGCAGTACTTC.

The chain combines TRBV19 with TRBJ1-2; no reliable D call. The CDR3 is 15 amino acids. V was clipped by 4 bases and J by 4 bases, with 16 bases between them. Germline CDR1 reads LNHDA; CDR2 reads SQIVND (reference sequence). The CDR3 DNA reads TGTGCCAGTAGTAACCTCGCCCGCTCGGGCTATGGCTACACCTTC. Protein: CASSNLARSGYGYTF. The whole variable domain, remainder taken from reference TRBV19 and TRBJ1-2, is DGGITQSPKYLFRKEGQNVTLSCEQNLNHDAMYWYRQDPGQGLRLIYYSQIVNDFQKGDIAEGYSVSREKKESFPLTVTSAQKNPTAFYLCASSNLARSGYGYTFGSGTRLTVV.

This clone was found a few times. The V gene is TRBV7-8, the J gene TRBJ2-7; tentatively, D is TRBD2 (5 bases). V was trimmed by 6 bases and J by 5 bases, leaving 20 bases between them. This CDR3 has 15 amino acids. In germline, CDR1 is SGHVS, CDR2 FQNEAQ. The CDR3 region has the DNA TGTGCCAGCAGAAAGGGATCCGGGCGGCGGGACGAGCAGTACTTC. Protein product: CASRKGSGRRDEQYF.

The chain combines TRBV11-2 with TRBJ2-1; 12 positions match TRBD2. V trimming: 5 bases; J trimming: 9 bases; junction bases outside the gene matches: 5. This CDR3 is built from 14 residues. Germline CDR1 is SGHAT and CDR2 is FQNNGV. The CDR3 DNA follows: TGTGCCAGCAGCCGACTAGCGGGAGTTTCTGAGCAGTTCTTC. Protein: CASSRLAGVSEQFF.

The chain uses TRBV9 and TRBJ2-7; D possibly matches TRBD1 or TRBD2 (7 bases each). V lost 0 bases, J lost 6 bases, and 13 bases lay in between. Germline V gene sequence: CDR1 SGDLS, CDR2 YYNGEE. The CDR3 contains 14 residues. The CDR3, as DNA: TGTGCCAGCAGCGTAGCTGGCAGGGGGGGCGAGCAGTACTTC. Protein: CASSVAGRGGEQYF.

The V and J genes are TRBV9 and TRBJ2-1, with 14 bases matching TRBD2. There are 19 residues in the CDR3. Looked up from germline, CDR1 is SGDLS and CDR2 is YYNGEE. The junction had 8 bases not matched to a gene; V was cut back by 3 bases and J by 0 bases. The CDR3 nucleotides read TGTGCCAGCAGCGGAAAATCCGGGACTAGCGGGAGCTCCTACAATGAGCAGTTCTTC. Its translation is CASSGKSGTSGSSYNEQFF. Together with reference TRBV9 and TRBJ2-1, the CDR3 gives the full variable domain: DSGVTQTPKHLITATGQRVTLRCSPRSGDLSVYWYQQSLDQGLQFLIQYYNGEERAKGNILERFSAQQFPDLHSELNLSSLELGDSALYFCASSGKSGTSGSSYNEQFFGPGTRLTVL.

CDR3 DNA: TGTGCCAGCAGCTCAGCCGGACTAGCGGGAGGCGGTGAGCAGTTCTTC. This translates into CASSSAGLAGGGEQFF. The V gene is TRBV7-9, the J gene TRBJ2-1, with 14 bases matching TRBD2. V lost 4 bases, J lost 9 bases, and 8 bases stayed unmatched. The germline CDR1 and CDR2 sequences are SEHNR and FQNEAQ (reference sequence). The CDR3 loop spans 16 amino acids.

The chain carries TRBV6-1 and TRBJ2-3; TRBD2 is a possible D gene (5 bases). This CDR3 region has 14 residues. Per germline, CDR1 MNHNS and CDR2 SASEGT. V lost 1 base and J 4 bases, leaving 9 bases between the germline ends. For the CDR3, the DNA is TGTGCCAGCAGTGAAGGCGAGGAGGCAGATACGCAGTATTTT. Translation gives CASSEGEEADTQYF.

This chain uses TRBV7-8 with TRBJ1-2, with D possibly being TRBD1 (6 bases). The V and J ends lost 7 bases and 3 bases respectively, with 15 bases between them. The germline gives CDR1 SGHVS, CDR2 FQNEAQ. The CDR3 has 14 amino acids. DNA for the CDR3: TGTGCCAGCAAAGAGGGGGGTACGGACTATGGCTACACCTTC. It specifies CASKEGGTDYGYTF.